The T cell receptor (beta chain) under discussion was sequenced for a study of blood T cell repertoires in COVID-19. Study background: COVID-19 samples collected from the United States, Italy and Spain covered acute and convalescent phases. In each case, the material was cDNA or gDNA derived from T cells, B-cell-depleted T cells, or PBMCs.

TCRdb's copy holds only in-frame clones and misses some; the assay was immunoSEQ multiplex PCR. The sample has just under 90,000 clones; around nine tenths are singletons. Germline CDR1 and CDR2: MNHEY and SVGAGI. The ends were cut back, 0 bases at V and 6 bases at J, with 6 bases in the middle. This CDR3 is 13 amino acids long. This sequence joins TRBV6-5 and TRBJ2-1; no clear D gene. Sequenced material: peripheral blood. The clonotype was recovered from a woman over 75 with acute or convalescent COVID-19. DNA of the CDR3: TGTGCCAGCAGTTACTCCCACTCCAATGAGCAGTTCTTC. This translates into CASSYSHSNEQFF.